This record looks at one TCR beta chain sequence and its context. The data stem from a study of blood T cell repertoires in COVID-19. Background on the study: Donors in the United States, Italy and Spain gave samples during acute or convalescent COVID-19. In each case, the material was cDNA or gDNA derived from T cells, B-cell-depleted T cells, or PBMCs.

Original processing methods: Amplification of reference gene primers was used by the study to estimate nucleated cell counts. Method: immunoSEQ multiplex PCR; TCRdb's copy keeps in-frame clones and lacks some. D and trimming come from the DNA, and the V and J calls and clone size come from that table. In the table there are over 120,000 clones, 80% of which are singletons. CDR1 is MNHEY, CDR2 SMNVEV, per germline (reference sequence). V shed 4 bases, J shed 4 bases, and the junction held 6 bases outside the gene matches. The CDR3 is 17 residues long. The genes are TRBV27 and TRBJ2-2, with TRBD2 matching over 13 bases. The clonotype originates from a man between 65 and 79 years old who had recovered from COVID-19. What was sequenced was peripheral blood. The CDR3 coding sequence is TGTGCCAGCAGTTCCCGGACTAGCGGGAGTTTCACCGGGGAGCTGTTTTTT. Amino acids: CASSSRTSGSFTGELFF.